A single sample is the source of the 26 T cell receptor beta chains below, sequenced in a study of shared clonotypes between healthy human individuals (dated by TCRdb to the early 2020s). Receptors were amplified or captured by the immunoSEQ multiplex PCR assay. TCRdb obtained this table from immuneACCESS and retained in-frame rearrangements with V and J assigned. These tables miss some clones; where compared with another copy, unresolved V genes account for less than half of the shortfall, and the remainder is unexplained. This sample gives hundreds of thousands of clones in total; almost 97% of them show up just once. Of the sample, roughly 0.06% is held by the ten largest clones. The specimen was naive CD4+ T cells sorted from blood. This specimen's cell subset or site label, interpreted: CD45RA+ positively selected. The receptors were sampled from a young woman in good health.

The gene calls are TRBV6-5 and TRBJ1-3, with 7 nucleotides matching TRBD1. V lost 6 bases and J lost 1; bases outside the gene matches: 6. Germline V gene sequence: CDR1 MNHEY, CDR2 SVGAGI. This CDR3 has 15 residues. The CDR3 sequence is CASRATGVSGNTIYF. CDR3 bases: TGTGCCAGCAGGGCCACAGGGGTTTCTGGAAACACCATATATTTT.

V gene TRBV7-6 combines with J gene TRBJ2-5, with 12 bases that match TRBD2. V dropped 5 bases and J dropped 2; count of bases not matched to a gene: 6. The germline V gene has CDR1 SGHVS and CDR2 FNYEAQ. The CDR3 length is 16 residues. CDR3 sequence: CASSRGTSGLQETQYF. The CDR3 bases are TGTGCCAGCAGCCGCGGGACTAGCGGGTTACAAGAGACCCAGTACTTC.

The rearrangement joins TRBV7-9 to TRBJ2-6; 8 bases align to TRBD2. This CDR3 has 18 residues. Trimming cost V 5 bases and J 0 bases; bases outside gene matches: 9. In germline, CDR1 is SEHNR, CDR2 FQNEAQ (reference sequence). CDR3 sequence: CASSLQRETASGANVLTF. The DNA of the CDR3 is TGTGCCAGCAGCCTCCAGCGGGAGACTGCCTCTGGGGCCAACGTCCTGACTTTC. The variable domain in full, with the rest retrieved from reference TRBV7-9 and TRBJ2-6, is DTGVSQNPRHKITKRGQNVTFRCDPISEHNRLYWYRQTLGQGPEFLTYFQNEAQLEKSRLLSDRFSAERPKGSFSTLEIQRTEQGDSAMYLCASSLQRETASGANVLTFGAGSRLTVL.

This clone appeared a single time. The CDR3 DNA reads as TGTGCCAGCAGCCCGGGACTAGCGGGAGATGAGCAGTTCTTC. It translates to CASSPGLAGDEQFF. V is TRBV7-6 and J is TRBJ2-1, with TRBD2 matching 14 bases. The CDR3 covers 14 residues. Looked up from germline, CDR1 is SGHVS and CDR2 is FNYEAQ. The trim removed 5 bases at V and 8 bases at J, leaving 2 bases unmatched.

The sample holds one count of this clone. This chain uses TRBV19 with TRBJ1-5; TRBD1 is a possible D gene (6 bases). Germline CDR1 LNHDA, CDR2 SQIVND (reference sequence). CDR3 length: 15 amino acids. Deletions cut 3 bases from V and 2 bases from J, with 11 bases between. CDR3 amino acids: CASSMGSGGNQPQHF. CDR3 DNA sequence: TGTGCCAGTAGTATGGGGTCAGGGGGCAATCAGCCCCAGCATTTT.

The rearrangement uses TRBV6-4 and TRBJ1-3; 9 bases fit TRBD1. J was trimmed by 2 bases and V by 1 base; bases with no gene match: 9. Germline CDR1 reads MRHNA; CDR2 reads SNTAGT. The CDR3 sequence is 18 residues long. The CDR3 sequence: CASSDLDRGTLAGNTIYF. The CDR3 DNA is TGTGCCAGCAGTGACTTGGACAGGGGTACTTTGGCTGGAAACACCATATATTTT.

The genes are TRBV15 and TRBJ1-2, with 7 bases aligning to TRBD1. Germline lookup yields CDR1 LNHNV and CDR2 YYDKDF (reference sequence). Germline trimming cut 2 bases from V and 1 base from J; bases unmatched to any gene: 16. There are 19 residues in the CDR3. CDR3 protein: CATSRLTFYGTAINYGYTF. The CDR3 DNA reads TGTGCCACCAGCAGACTCACCTTTTACGGGACAGCGATTAACTATGGCTACACCTTC. Full variable domain (missing parts from reference TRBV15 and TRBJ1-2): DAMVIQNPRYQVTQFGKPVTLSCSQTLNHNVMYWYQQKSSQAPKLLFHYYDKDFNNEADTPDNFQSRRPNTSFCFLDIRSPGLGDTAMYLCATSRLTFYGTAINYGYTFGSGTRLTVV.

V is TRBV5-1 and J is TRBJ1-2, with TRBD1 matching 7 bases. The V segment lost 3 bases and the J segment 4 bases; nucleotides outside the gene matches: 12. Germline V gene lookup returns CDR1 SGHRS and CDR2 YFSETQ. This CDR3 has 16 residues. CDR3 in amino acids: CASSSNQGDYLYGYTF. For the CDR3, the DNA is TGCGCCAGCAGCTCTAACCAGGGGGACTATCTCTATGGCTACACCTTC.

V usage is TRBV5-1 and J usage is TRBJ1-2; 9 bases are shared with TRBD1. This CDR3 is 18 amino acids long. The V gene end was trimmed by 0 bases and the J gene end by 4 bases; junction bases not matched to a gene: 13. Per germline, CDR1 SGHRS and CDR2 YFSETQ. The CDR3 reads CASSLGRDRVVPLYGYTF. The DNA for the CDR3 is TGCGCCAGCAGCTTGGGACGGGACAGGGTAGTTCCACTCTATGGCTACACCTTC. Full variable domain (outside the CDR3, taken from reference TRBV5-1 and TRBJ1-2): KAGVTQTPRYLIKTRGQQVTLSCSPISGHRSVSWYQQTPGQGLQFLFEYFSETQRNKGNFPGRFSGRQFSNSRSEMNVSTLELGDSALYLCASSLGRDRVVPLYGYTFGSGTRLTVV.

About this clone itself: Additional DNA sequences in this sample encode the identical CDR3. V usage is TRBV18 and J usage is TRBJ2-5; no clear D gene. Germline V gene sequence: CDR1 KGHSH, CDR2 LQKENI. This CDR3 spans 11 amino acids. V lost 3 bases and J lost 5, with 4 bases in between. CDR3 nucleotide sequence: TGTGCCAGCTCACCGTCCGAGACCCAGTACTTC. Translated, it gives CASSPSETQYF.

This clone was seen a handful of times. This chain joins TRBV10-1 and TRBJ2-2; D unclear. The CDR3 has 13 amino acids. The V and J ends lost 3 bases and 7 bases respectively, with 9 bases between them. Germline lookup yields CDR1 WNHNN and CDR2 SYGVQD (reference sequence). The CDR3 spells CASSESGFGELFF. The CDR3 DNA follows: TGCGCCAGCAGTGAATCCGGTTTCGGGGAGCTGTTTTTT.

The CDR3 DNA reads as TGTGCCAGCAGTTTGGACCAAGAGACCCAGTACTTC. Protein sequence: CASSLDQETQYF. V gene TRBV27 combines with J gene TRBJ2-5; D unresolved. The length of the CDR3 is 12 residues. Trimming stripped 3 bases from V and 0 bases from J, with 2 bases between. Germline loops: CDR1 MNHEY, CDR2 SMNVEV (reference sequence).

The chain is built from TRBV10-1 and TRBJ2-3, with 7 nucleotides matching TRBD1. V was pared by 6 bases and J by 5 bases, with 8 bases of the junction left unmatched. Germline V CDR1 and CDR2: WNHNN, SYGVQD (reference sequence). The CDR3 contains 14 residues. The CDR3 DNA reads as TGCGCCAGCAGCCGGGACAGAGCAAGAGATACGCAGTATTTT. This encodes CASSRDRARDTQYF.

V and J are TRBV7-8 and TRBJ2-5; D gene ambiguous. The DNA matches TRBJ2-7 better at its end, which makes the J call doubtful. The CDR3 loop spans 15 amino acids. CDR1 and CDR2 from the germline V gene are SGHVS and FQNEAQ. The CDR3 here is CASSFPRTATYEQYF. The CDR3, as DNA: TGTGCCAGCAGCTTTCCGCGTACCGCGACCTACGAGCAGTACTTC.

This clone came up once. Other DNA sequences in the same sample also yield this CDR3. The V and J genes are TRBV5-1 and TRBJ1-1; D not resolved. Per germline, CDR1 SGHRS and CDR2 YFSETQ. The length of the CDR3 is 13 residues. The V end was cut by 0 bases, the J end by 1 base, with 4 bases between. CDR3 residues: CASSLGGNTEAFF. In nucleotides, the CDR3 is TGCGCCAGCAGCTTGGGCGGGAACACTGAAGCTTTCTTT.

The rearrangement links TRBV7-2 to TRBJ2-3, with TRBD2 as a possible D gene (6 bases). The CDR3 has 15 amino acids. Germline V gene sequence: CDR1 SGHTA, CDR2 FQGNSA. V was trimmed by 3 bases and J by 1 base, leaving 11 bases between them. The CDR3 bases are TGTGCCAGCAGCTTCGTCGGGAGTGGCACAGATACGCAGTATTTT. Residues: CASSFVGSGTDTQYF.

The V call is TRBV10-3, the J call TRBJ1-5, with 7 bases aligning to TRBD1. The ends lost 6 bases at V and 1 base at J; junction bases unmatched: 3. The CDR3 runs to 14 residues. In germline, CDR1 is ENHRY, CDR2 SYGVKD. In DNA, the CDR3 is TGTGCCATCAGCCCGGACAGGAGCAATCAGCCCCAGCATTTT. Translated, it gives CAISPDRSNQPQHF.

The chain recombines TRBV11-2 with TRBJ2-1, with TRBD2 as a possible D gene (5 bases). Trimming pared 2 bases from V and 0 bases from J, leaving 14 bases between. Germline V lookup: CDR1 SGHAT, CDR2 FQNNGV. This CDR3 contains 17 residues. CDR3 in amino acids: CASSLSNAGSSYNEQFF. CDR3 nucleotides: TGTGCCAGCAGCTTAAGCAACGCGGGTAGCTCCTACAATGAGCAGTTCTTC.

The gene calls are TRBV11-3 and TRBJ1-1; D is possibly TRBD1 (5 bases). This CDR3 region has 17 residues. Germline values: CDR1 SGHNT, CDR2 YENEEA. Trimming removed 1 base from V and 2 bases from J, with 17 bases in between. The CDR3 DNA is TGTGCCAGCAGCTTAGGGGACTCGGGCGAGGGTAACACTGAAGCTTTCTTT. This sequence encodes CASSLGDSGEGNTEAFF.

V usage is TRBV5-8 and J usage is TRBJ2-7; the D is unclear. Germline values: CDR1 SGHTS, CDR2 YDEGEE. The CDR3 has 15 amino acids. Trimming removed 1 base at V and 6 bases at J, with 17 bases between. CDR3 bases: TGTGCCAGCAGCTTGTTTGAGGTGGAAGGTGCCGAGCAGTACTTC. As protein: CASSLFEVEGAEQYF.

In DNA form, the CDR3 reads TGTGCCTGGAGTAGGGGTTGGTCTGGAAACACCATATATTTT. Its translation is CAWSRGWSGNTIYF. This chain connects TRBV30 to TRBJ1-3, with D tentatively TRBD1 (5 bases). Deletions cut 2 bases from V and 1 base from J, with 9 bases between. Germline V lookup: CDR1 GTSNPN, CDR2 SVGIG (reference sequence). The CDR3 consists of 14 residues.

The rearrangement links TRBV7-7 to TRBJ2-1; 12 bases line up with TRBD2. The junction had 6 bases not matched to a gene; V was cut back by 5 bases and J by 7 bases. Germline CDR1 SSHAT, CDR2 FNYEAQ (reference sequence). The CDR3 extends over 15 amino acids. CDR3 protein: CASSVTSGSGNEQFF. The CDR3 nucleotides read TGTGCCAGCAGCGTGACTAGCGGGAGTGGTAATGAGCAGTTCTTC.

The chain couples TRBV7-9 to TRBJ1-1, with D possibly matching TRBD1 (5 bases). V was trimmed by 8 bases and J by 4 bases, leaving 11 bases between them. From germline, CDR1 is SEHNR and CDR2 FQNEAQ (reference sequence). The length of the CDR3 is 12 residues. CDR3 bases: TGTGCCAGCGGGCGGGGGATCACTGAAGCTTTCTTT. Residues: CASGRGITEAFF. The full variable domain, completed using reference TRBV7-9 and TRBJ1-1, is DTGVSQNPRHKITKRGQNVTFRCDPISEHNRLYWYRQTLGQGPEFLTYFQNEAQLEKSRLLSDRFSAERPKGSFSTLEIQRTEQGDSAMYLCASGRGITEAFFGQGTRLTVV.

CDR3 sequence reads: CASREGDNYGYTF. In nucleotides, the CDR3 is TGCGCCAGCAGAGAGGGAGACAACTATGGCTACACCTTC. J is TRBJ1-2 and V is TRBV5-1, with unresolved D. Trimming left V 5 bases short and J 2 bases short, with 10 bases between. In germline, CDR1 is SGHRS, CDR2 YFSETQ. The CDR3 covers 13 residues.

V usage is TRBV6-5 and J usage is TRBJ1-1, with 7 bases fitting TRBD1. The CDR3 sequence is 15 residues long. The germline CDR1 and CDR2 sequences are MNHEY and SVGAGI. The trim removed 5 bases at V and 3 bases at J, leaving 9 bases unmatched. The CDR3 DNA reads TGTGCCAGCAGTCTAAACAGGGGAAAGGACACTGAAGCTTTCTTT. Translating it yields CASSLNRGKDTEAFF.

The rearrangement joins TRBV15 to TRBJ1-1; no clear D gene. Germline V gene lookup returns CDR1 LNHNV and CDR2 YYDKDF (reference sequence). The CDR3 extends over 15 amino acids. V lost 3 bases to trimming and J lost 10 bases, with 21 bases between them. CDR3: CATSRPTVGNGVAFF. The CDR3 DNA is TGTGCCACCAGCAGGCCTACCGTAGGGAACGGAGTAGCTTTCTTT.